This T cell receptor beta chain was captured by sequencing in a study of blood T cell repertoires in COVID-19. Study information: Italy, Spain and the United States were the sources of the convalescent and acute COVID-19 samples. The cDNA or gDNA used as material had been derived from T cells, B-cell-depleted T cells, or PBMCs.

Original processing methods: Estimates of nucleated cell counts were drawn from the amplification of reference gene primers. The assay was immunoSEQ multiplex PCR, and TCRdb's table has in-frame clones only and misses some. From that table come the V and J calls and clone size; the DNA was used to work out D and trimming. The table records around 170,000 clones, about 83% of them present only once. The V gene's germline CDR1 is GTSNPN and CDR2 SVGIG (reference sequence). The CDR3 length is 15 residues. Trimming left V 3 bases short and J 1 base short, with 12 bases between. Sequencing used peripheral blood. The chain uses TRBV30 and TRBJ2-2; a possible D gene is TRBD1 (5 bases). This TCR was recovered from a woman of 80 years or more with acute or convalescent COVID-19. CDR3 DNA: TGTGCCTGGAGAAGGCAGGGCTGGAACACCGGGGAGCTGTTTTTT. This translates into CAWRRQGWNTGELFF.